This T cell receptor (beta chain) was identified in a study of human T cells and chemical hapten exposure. TCRdb processed the RACE reads anew with MiXCR; each CDR3 protein has one entry. The sample carries around 380,000 distinct CDR3 sequences, about 4.8% recorded once. Indicated time point: patch test 1, 2 weeks after DPC sensitization. Treatment denoted: therapeutic diphenylcyclopropenone sensitization with weekly scalp DPC. The drawing of blood occurred before each patch test was applied. Germline V lookup: CDR1 MNHEY, CDR2 SVGAGI. CDR3 length: 15 amino acids. V was shortened by 0 bases and J by 3 bases, with 12 bases between the two germline ends. This clonotype was seen ten or more times.

Specimen: whole blood, collected in connection with sensitization to the hapten diphenylcyclopropenone (DPC). The chain joins TRBV6-5 to TRBJ2-7, with D tentatively TRBD1 (7 bases). This TCR was recovered from a woman aged 50 to 65 with alopecia areata. Some clones in this sample may be carry-over from other donors' samples. This CDR3 reads CASSYSRQGGYEQYF. The CDR3 DNA reads TGTGCCAGCAGTTACTCGCGGCAGGGGGGCTACGAGCAGTACTTC.